The rows below give T cell receptor beta chains drawn from one sample of a study of T cell changes during pregnancy in multiple sclerosis. Sequencing used immunoSEQ multiplex PCR; TCRdb keeps in-frame clones, though not all of them. There are 70,000 to 100,000 clones in the sample; 80% to 95% occur only once, and more than 0.9% lies in the top ten. Sequencing used peripheral blood, obtained in the first trimester of pregnancy. The origin of the receptors is a female donor with multiple sclerosis, enrolled in a pregnancy study. Both conserved end residues are part of each CDR3. A D gene is named only where the DNA matches it firmly. Clone size is not always given. Where it is, it says once, few, many or a class for expanded clones.

j_call d_call v_call clone_size cdr3_nt cdr3_aa
TRBJ2-7 NA TRBV7-9 NA TGTGCCAGCAGCCCAGGAGGGGTGGGCTACGAGCAGTACTTC CASSPGGVGYEQYF
TRBJ1-5 TRBD1 TRBV19 NA TGTGCCAGTAGTATCGCGAGATCGGGACAGGGGGCACGGAGGGGCAATCAGCCCCAGCATTTT CASSIARSGQGARRGNQPQHF
TRBJ2-2 NA TRBV5-1 NA TGCGCCAGCAGCTTGGCCATAACGAGGGTCGGCACCGGGGAGCTGTTTTTT CASSLAITRVGTGELFF
TRBJ1-3 NA TRBV28 once TGTGCCAGCGGGAGTCAGGGGCCTGGAAACACCATATATTTT CASGSQGPGNTIYF
TRBJ1-2 NA TRBV4-1 once TGCGCCAGCAGCCATGGACAGAACTATGGCTACACCTTC CASSHGQNYGYTF
TRBJ2-7 TRBD1 TRBV27 NA TGTGCCAGCAGTCCCCGGACAGGGAACCTCTACGAGCAGTACTTC CASSPRTGNLYEQYF
TRBJ1-5 TRBD1 TRBV18 NA TGTGCCAGCTCACCACTGGGACAGGGGGTAAATCAGCCCCAGCATTTT CASSPLGQGVNQPQHF
TRBJ1-1 NA TRBV6-5 NA TGTGCCAGCAGTTACTCGGCCGGAGACACTGAAGCTTTCTTT CASSYSAGDTEAFF
TRBJ2-3 TRBD1 TRBV18 NA TGTGCCAGCTCACCCAGGGGGCAAAGCACAGATACGCAGTATTTT CASSPRGQSTDTQYF
TRBJ1-6 NA TRBV4-1 NA TGCGCCAGCAGTTATACGGACAACTATAATTCACCCCTCCACTTT CASSYTDNYNSPLHF
TRBJ2-2 NA TRBV7-6 NA TGTGCCAGCAGTAGCCAGGCGGGTCTGTCCACCGGGGAGCTGTTTTTT CASSSQAGLSTGELFF
TRBJ1-3 TRBD1 TRBV6-5 NA TGTGCCAGCACCCCAGGGGGCTCTGGAAACACCATATATTTT CASTPGGSGNTIYF
TRBJ2-3 TRBD1 TRBV27 NA TGTGCCACCACGTCGACAGGGAGATTCACAGATACGCAGTATTTT CATTSTGRFTDTQYF
TRBJ1-1 TRBD1 TRBV5-8 NA TGTGCCAGCAGCTTTGGGACAGGGACCGAAGCTTTCTTT CASSFGTGTEAFF
TRBJ2-7 NA TRBV19 NA TGTGCCAGTAGTACGTCGAGGGTCTCTAGGTACGAGCAGTACTTC CASSTSRVSRYEQYF
TRBJ2-1 NA TRBV28 NA TGTGCCAGCAGTTTTGTTTCTTACAATGAGCAGTTCTTC CASSFVSYNEQFF
TRBJ2-1 TRBD2 TRBV27 NA TGTGCCAGTAGGACTAGCGGGATGAATGAGCAGTTCTTC CASRTSGMNEQFF
TRBJ1-2 NA TRBV6-1 NA TGTGCCAGCAGTAGGGACACGCCAGCTAACTATGGCTACACCTTC CASSRDTPANYGYTF
TRBJ2-5 NA TRBV7-2 NA TGTGCCAGCAGCCCCCCGCATCGGGACATCGCGTCGGAGACCCGGTACTTC CASSPPHRDIASETRYF
TRBJ1-1 NA TRBV2 NA TGTGCCAGCAGGAGTTACACTGAAGCTTTCTTT CASRSYTEAFF
TRBJ1-1 NA TRBV7-9 NA TGTGCCAGCACCCTGGGGGGGACTGAAGCTTTCTTT CASTLGGTEAFF
TRBJ2-7 NA TRBV21-1 NA TGTGCCAGCAGCAAAAGAGGGGTGTCGGGAGACGAGCAGTACTTC CASSKRGVSGDEQYF
TRBJ2-7 NA TRBV6-1 NA TGTGCCAGCAGTCTAGGGACACCCACTCAACAGTACTTC CASSLGTPTQQYF
TRBJ2-3 NA TRBV4-3 NA TGCGCCAGCAGCCAAGATCTAAGGGGTAGCACAGATACGCAGTATTTT CASSQDLRGSTDTQYF
TRBJ2-5 TRBD1 TRBV5-4 NA TGTGCCAGCAGCTTGGGACAGGGGGCTGGGACCCAGTACTTC CASSLGQGAGTQYF
TRBJ1-2 TRBD1 TRBV5-4 NA TGTGCCAGCGCACCAATGGGACAGGTGACGCATGGCTACACCTTC CASAPMGQVTHGYTF
TRBJ2-7 NA TRBV5-5 NA TGTGCCAGCAGCTTGGAACAGGGTGGAGAGCAGTACTTC CASSLEQGGEQYF
TRBJ2-1 TRBD2 TRBV29-1 NA TGCAGCGTGTGGGGGGGTCTCTACAATGAGCAGTTCTTC CSVWGGLYNEQFF